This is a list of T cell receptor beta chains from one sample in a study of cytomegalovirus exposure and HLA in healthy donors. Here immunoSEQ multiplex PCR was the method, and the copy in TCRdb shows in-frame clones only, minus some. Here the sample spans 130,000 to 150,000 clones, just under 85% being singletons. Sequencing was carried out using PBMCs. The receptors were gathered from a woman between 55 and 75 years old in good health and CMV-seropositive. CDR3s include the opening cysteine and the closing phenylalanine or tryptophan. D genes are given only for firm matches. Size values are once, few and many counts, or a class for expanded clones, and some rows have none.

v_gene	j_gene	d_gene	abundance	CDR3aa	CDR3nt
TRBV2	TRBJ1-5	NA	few	CASSEGRNQPQHF	TGTGCCAGCAGTGAGGGCAGGAATCAGCCCCAGCATTTT
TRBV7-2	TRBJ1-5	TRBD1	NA	CASSLDRGSNQPQHF	TGTGCCAGCAGTCTTGACAGGGGCAGTAATCAGCCCCAGCATTTT
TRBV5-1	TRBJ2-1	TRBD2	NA	CASSFAGEPVGGNEQFF	TGCGCCAGCAGCTTTGCGGGAGAGCCCGTCGGGGGCAATGAGCAGTTCTTC
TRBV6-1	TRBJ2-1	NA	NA	CASRSSVYEQFF	TGTGCCAGCAGAAGTAGTGTCTATGAGCAGTTCTTC
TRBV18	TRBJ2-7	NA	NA	CASSPPGVQEQYF	TGTGCCAGCTCACCACCAGGGGTCCAGGAGCAGTACTTC
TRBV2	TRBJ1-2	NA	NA	CASSATGSYGYTF	TGTGCCAGCAGCGCCACAGGGAGCTATGGCTACACCTTC
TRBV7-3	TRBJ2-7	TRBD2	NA	CASSLNLAGSYEQYF	TGTGCCAGCAGTTTAAACCTAGCGGGATCTTACGAGCAGTACTTC
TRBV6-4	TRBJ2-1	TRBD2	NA	CAGELGLAGWNEQFF	TGTGCCGGGGAATTAGGACTAGCGGGATGGAATGAGCAGTTCTTC
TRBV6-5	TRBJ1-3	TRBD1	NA	CASSYWGDRGNTIYF	TGTGCCAGCAGTTACTGGGGGGACAGGGGAAACACCATATATTTT
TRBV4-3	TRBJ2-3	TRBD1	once	CASSPHPGQTTDTQYF	TGCGCCAGCAGCCCGCACCCGGGACAGACCACAGATACGCAGTATTTT
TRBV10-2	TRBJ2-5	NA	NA	CASSEQGAETQYF	TGCGCCAGCAGTGAACAGGGTGCAGAGACCCAGTACTTC
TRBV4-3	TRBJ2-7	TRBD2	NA	CASSPGIAGATYEQYF	TGCGCCAGCAGCCCGGGGATAGCGGGAGCAACGTACGAGCAGTACTTC
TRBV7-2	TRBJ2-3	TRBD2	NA	CASSFGGRGDTQYF	TGTGCCAGCAGTTTTGGCGGGAGGGGTGATACGCAGTATTTT
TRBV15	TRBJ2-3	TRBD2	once	CATSSSFVLATDTQYF	TGTGCCACCAGCAGCAGCTTTGTACTAGCGACAGATACGCAGTATTTT
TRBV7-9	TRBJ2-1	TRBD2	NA	CASSLTSGRVYNEQFF	TGTGCCAGCAGCTTAACTAGCGGGAGGGTATACAATGAGCAGTTCTTC
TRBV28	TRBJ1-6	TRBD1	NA	CASRKGQGIVVNSPLHF	TGTGCCAGCAGAAAGGGACAGGGCATTGTGGTTAATTCACCCCTCCACTTT
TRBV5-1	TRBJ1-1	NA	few	CASSSQGQNTEAFF	TGCGCCAGCAGCTCGCAGGGCCAGAACACTGAAGCTTTCTTT
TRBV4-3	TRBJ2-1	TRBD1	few	CASSQGRGGGNEQFF	TGCGCCAGCAGCCAAGGGCGAGGGGGCGGGAATGAGCAGTTCTTC
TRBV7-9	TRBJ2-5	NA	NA	CASSSLAGAAGETQYF	TGTGCCAGCAGCTCCTTGGCGGGGGCGGCGGGAGAGACCCAGTACTTC
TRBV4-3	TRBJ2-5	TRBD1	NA	CASSQFGQEETQYF	TGCGCCAGCAGCCAATTTGGACAGGAAGAGACCCAGTACTTC
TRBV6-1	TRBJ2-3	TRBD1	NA	CASSPDREGTDTQYF	TGTGCCAGCAGTCCGGACAGGGAGGGCACAGATACGCAGTATTTT
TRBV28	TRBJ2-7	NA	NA	CASSLLVREQYF	TGTGCCAGCAGTTTACTCGTCCGGGAGCAGTACTTC
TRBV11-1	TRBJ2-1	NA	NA	CASSLNAGNNEQFF	TGTGCCAGCAGCTTAAACGCGGGTAACAATGAGCAGTTCTTC